Listed here are 10 T cell receptor beta chains from one sample, sequenced in a study of human T cells and chemical hapten exposure. Each CDR3 protein gets one entry after TCRdb re-called the RACE reads with MiXCR. The sample contains 52,000 or so distinct CDR3 sequences, roughly 10% of which appear only once. Time point given: pre-sensitization, week 0. This sample's treatment: therapeutic diphenylcyclopropenone sensitization with weekly scalp DPC. The specimen was whole blood, collected in connection with sensitization to the hapten diphenylcyclopropenone (DPC). The receptor source for this set is a man aged 40-50 years with alopecia areata. Some clones in this sample may be carry-over from other donors' samples.

The V and J genes are TRBV20-1 and TRBJ1-5; D remains unclear. The CDR3 spans 12 residues. Between the trimmed V and J ends, which lost 5 bases and 7 bases, there was a span of 12 bases. The germline gives CDR1 DFQATT, CDR2 SNEGSKA (reference sequence). CDR3 DNA sequence: TGCAGTGCTCAACGGCGAGGGCAGCCCCAGCATTTT. Its translation: CSAQRRGQPQHF.

The CDR3 DNA reads as TGTGCCAGCAGCGAAACAGGGCCCCGGGGGTTTCAGCCCCAGCATTTT. Translation gives CASSETGPRGFQPQHF. The rearrangement joins TRBV3-1 to TRBJ1-5; TRBD1 might be the D (6 bases). The ends were cut back, 5 bases at V and 6 bases at J, with 20 bases in the middle. From germline, CDR1 is LGHDT and CDR2 YNNKEL (reference sequence). CDR3 length: 16 amino acids.

This clonotype was recorded at least ten times. The V call is TRBV19, the J call TRBJ2-5; unclear D gene. Trimming stripped 3 bases from V and 4 bases from J, with 3 bases between. This CDR3 is built from 11 residues. Germline CDR1 and CDR2: LNHDA and SQIVND (reference sequence). As DNA, the CDR3 is TGTGCCAGTAGTATGGCAGAGACCCAGTACTTC. It specifies CASSMAETQYF.

Ten or more counts support this clonotype. The rearrangement uses TRBV18 and TRBJ2-3; perhaps TRBD1 as D (6 bases). The V end was cut by 5 bases, the J end by 0 bases, with 9 bases between. The germline gives CDR1 KGHSH, CDR2 LQKENI. The CDR3 extends over 14 amino acids. As DNA, the CDR3 is TGTGCCAGCTCAAGAACAGGGAGCACAGATACGCAGTATTTT. Translating it yields CASSRTGSTDTQYF.

J is TRBJ2-2 and V is TRBV7-9; 9 bases match TRBD1. The trim removed 4 bases at V and 3 bases at J, leaving 6 bases unmatched. Germline V gene sequence: CDR1 SEHNR, CDR2 FQNEAQ (reference sequence). The CDR3 extends over 16 amino acids. CDR3 in DNA: TGTGCCAGCAGCTCTCCGGGACAGGGCGACACCGGGGAGCTGTTTTTT. Translation gives CASSSPGQGDTGELFF. The variable domain in full, completed from reference TRBV7-9 and TRBJ2-2, reads DTGVSQNPRHKITKRGQNVTFRCDPISEHNRLYWYRQTLGQGPEFLTYFQNEAQLEKSRLLSDRFSAERPKGSFSTLEIQRTEQGDSAMYLCASSSPGQGDTGELFFGEGSRLTVL.

This clonotype was found many times. The chain employs TRBV7-9 and TRBJ2-1, with 11 bases aligning to TRBD2. Germline CDR1 SEHNR, CDR2 FQNEAQ (reference sequence). The CDR3 has 15 amino acids. J lost 7 bases, V lost 1 base, and 3 bases had no gene match. The CDR3: CASSLGLAGWNEQFF. DNA of the CDR3: TGTGCCAGCAGCTTAGGACTAGCGGGGTGGAATGAGCAGTTCTTC.

This clonotype has a count of ten or more. The rearrangement joins TRBV5-5 to TRBJ2-7, with 10 nucleotides matching TRBD1. With 2 bases clipped from V and 3 bases from J, the junction kept 5 bases outside the gene matches. CDR3 length equals 15 residues. CDR1 is SGHKS, CDR2 YYEKEE, per germline (reference sequence). The chain's CDR3 is CASSLLDRGSYEQYF. The CDR3 DNA is TGTGCCAGCAGCTTATTGGACAGGGGGAGCTACGAGCAGTACTTC.

This clonotype showed up many times. This rearrangement joins TRBV20-1 to TRBJ2-1; D not resolved. Germline CDR1 reads DFQATT; CDR2 reads SNEGSKA (reference sequence). V lost 8 bases to trimming and J lost 0 bases, with 11 bases between them. The CDR3 spans 13 residues. The CDR3 protein is CSLGRSSYNEQFF. As DNA, the CDR3 is TGCAGTCTTGGCAGGTCCTCCTACAATGAGCAGTTCTTC.

This clonotype showed up many times. The V and J genes are TRBV2 and TRBJ2-5; TRBD2 might be the D (5 bases). Germline V gene data show CDR1 as SNHLY and CDR2 as FYNNEI. Trimming cost V 3 bases and J 0 bases, with 11 bases left between them. This CDR3 is built from 15 residues. CDR3 sequence reads: CASSDIGLNQETQYF. Here the CDR3 DNA reads TGTGCCAGCAGTGACATCGGACTCAACCAAGAGACCCAGTACTTC. The full variable domain, rest sourced from reference TRBV2 and TRBJ2-5, is EPEVTQTPSHQVTQMGQEVILRCVPISNHLYFYWYRQILGQKVEFLVSFYNNEISEKSEIFDDQFSVERPDGSNFTLKIRSTKLEDSAMYFCASSDIGLNQETQYFGPGTRLLVL.

This clonotype was recorded a few times. The rearrangement links TRBV30 to TRBJ2-3; the match to TRBD1 covers 7 bases. V was clipped by 4 bases and J by 2 bases; unmatched bases: 6. Germline assignment: CDR1 GTSNPN and CDR2 SVGIG (reference sequence). The CDR3 runs 14 residues. CDR3 in DNA: TGTGCCTGGACGAGGCAGGGGGACACAGATACGCAGTATTTT. Protein: CAWTRQGDTDTQYF.